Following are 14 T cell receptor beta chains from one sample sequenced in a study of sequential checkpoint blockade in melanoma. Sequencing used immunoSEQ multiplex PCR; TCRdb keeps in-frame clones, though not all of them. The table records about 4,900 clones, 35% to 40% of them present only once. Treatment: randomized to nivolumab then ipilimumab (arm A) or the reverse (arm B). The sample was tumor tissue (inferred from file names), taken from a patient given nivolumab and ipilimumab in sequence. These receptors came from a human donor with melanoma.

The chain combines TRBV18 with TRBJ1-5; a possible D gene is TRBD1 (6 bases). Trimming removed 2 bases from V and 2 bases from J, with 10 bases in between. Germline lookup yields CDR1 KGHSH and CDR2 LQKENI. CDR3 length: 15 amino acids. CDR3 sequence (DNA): TGTGCCAGCTCACCATGGGGGGCACGCAATCAGCCCCAGCATTTT. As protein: CASSPWGARNQPQHF.

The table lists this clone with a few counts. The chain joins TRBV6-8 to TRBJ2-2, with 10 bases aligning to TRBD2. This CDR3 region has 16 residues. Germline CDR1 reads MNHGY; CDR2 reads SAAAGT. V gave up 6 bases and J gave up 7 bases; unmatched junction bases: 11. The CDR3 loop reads CASSLAGGMESGELFF. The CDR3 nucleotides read TGTGCCAGCAGCTTAGCGGGAGGAATGGAGAGCGGGGAGCTGTTTTTT.

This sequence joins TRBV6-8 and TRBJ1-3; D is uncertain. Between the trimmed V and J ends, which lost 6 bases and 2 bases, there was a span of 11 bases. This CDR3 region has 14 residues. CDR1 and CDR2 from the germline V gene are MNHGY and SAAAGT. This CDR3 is CASRLDPAGNTIYF. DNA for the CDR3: TGTGCCAGCAGACTGGACCCGGCTGGAAACACCATATATTTT.

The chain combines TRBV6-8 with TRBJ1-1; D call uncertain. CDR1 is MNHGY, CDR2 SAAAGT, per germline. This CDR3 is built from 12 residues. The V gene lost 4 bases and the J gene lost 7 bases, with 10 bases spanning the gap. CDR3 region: CASSLRRDEAFF. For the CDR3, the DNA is TGTGCCAGCAGTTTGCGGAGAGATGAAGCTTTCTTT.

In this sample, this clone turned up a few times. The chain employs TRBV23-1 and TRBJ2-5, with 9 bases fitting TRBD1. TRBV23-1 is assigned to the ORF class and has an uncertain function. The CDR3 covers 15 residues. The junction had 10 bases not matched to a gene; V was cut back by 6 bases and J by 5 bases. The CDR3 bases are TGCGCCAGCAGCAAACAAACAGGGGGCGCTGAGACCCAGTACTTC. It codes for CASSKQTGGAETQYF.

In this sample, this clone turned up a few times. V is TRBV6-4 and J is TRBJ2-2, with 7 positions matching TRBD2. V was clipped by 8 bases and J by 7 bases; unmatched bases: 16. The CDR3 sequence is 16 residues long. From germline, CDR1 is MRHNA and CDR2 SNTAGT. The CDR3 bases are TGTGCCAGCGACGGGAGACTAGCAAGAGTAGGCGGGGAGCTGTTTTTT. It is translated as CASDGRLARVGGELFF.

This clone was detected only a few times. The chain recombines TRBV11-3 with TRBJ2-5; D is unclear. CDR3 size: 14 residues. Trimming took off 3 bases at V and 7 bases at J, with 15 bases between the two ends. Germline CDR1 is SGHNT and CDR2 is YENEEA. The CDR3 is CASSLSRPEGTQYF. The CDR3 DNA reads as TGTGCCAGCAGCTTGAGTAGACCCGAAGGGACCCAGTACTTC. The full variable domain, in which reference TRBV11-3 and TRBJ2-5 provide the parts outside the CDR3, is EAGVVQSPRYKIIEKKQPVAFWCNPISGHNTLYWYLQNLGQGPELLIRYENEEAVDDSQLPKDRFSAERLKGVDSTLKIQPAELGDSAVYLCASSLSRPEGTQYFGPGTRLLVL.

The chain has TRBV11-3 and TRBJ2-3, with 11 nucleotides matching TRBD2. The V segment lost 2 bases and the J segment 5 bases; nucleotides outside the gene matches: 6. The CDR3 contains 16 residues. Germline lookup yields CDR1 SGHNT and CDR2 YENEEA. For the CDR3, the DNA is TGTGCCAGCAGCTTATCTGTCCTAGCGGGAGGAGATACGCAGTATTTT. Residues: CASSLSVLAGGDTQYF.

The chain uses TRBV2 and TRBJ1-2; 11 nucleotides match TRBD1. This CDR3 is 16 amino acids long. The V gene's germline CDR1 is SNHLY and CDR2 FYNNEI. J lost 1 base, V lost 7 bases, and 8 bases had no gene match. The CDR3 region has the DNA TGTGCCAGCAATTCCGGGACAGGGGGTTTTAACTATGGCTACACCTTC. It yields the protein CASNSGTGGFNYGYTF.

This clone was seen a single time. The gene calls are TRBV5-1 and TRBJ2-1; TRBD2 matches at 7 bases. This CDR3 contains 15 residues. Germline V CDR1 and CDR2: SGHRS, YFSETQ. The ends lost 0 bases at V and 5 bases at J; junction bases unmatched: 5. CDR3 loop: CASSLVVAGNNEQFF. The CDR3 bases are TGCGCCAGCAGCTTGGTGGTAGCGGGTAACAATGAGCAGTTCTTC.

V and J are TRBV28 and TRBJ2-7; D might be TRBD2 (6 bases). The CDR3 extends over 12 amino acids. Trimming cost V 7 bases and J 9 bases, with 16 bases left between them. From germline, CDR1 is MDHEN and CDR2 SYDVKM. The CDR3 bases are TGTGCCAGCACCCCTACCACCGGGGGGCAGTACTTC. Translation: CASTPTTGGQYF.

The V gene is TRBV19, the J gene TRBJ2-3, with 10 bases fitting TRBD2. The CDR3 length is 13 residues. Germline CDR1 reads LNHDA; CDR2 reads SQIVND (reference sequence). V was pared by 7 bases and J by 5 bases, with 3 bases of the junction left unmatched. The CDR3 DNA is TGTGCCAGTAACGAGCGGGAGGGAGATACGCAGTATTTT. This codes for CASNEREGDTQYF.

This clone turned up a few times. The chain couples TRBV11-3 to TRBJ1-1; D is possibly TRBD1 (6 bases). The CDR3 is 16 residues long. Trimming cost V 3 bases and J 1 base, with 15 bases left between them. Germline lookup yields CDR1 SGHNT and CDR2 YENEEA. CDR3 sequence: CASSFGGGKTNTEAFF. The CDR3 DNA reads TGTGCCAGCAGCTTCGGGGGGGGCAAGACGAACACTGAAGCTTTCTTT.

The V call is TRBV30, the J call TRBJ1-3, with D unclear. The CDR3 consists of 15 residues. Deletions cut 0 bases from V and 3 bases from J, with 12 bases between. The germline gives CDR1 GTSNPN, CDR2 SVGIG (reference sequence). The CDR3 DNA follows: TGTGCCTGGAGTGTACAAGGGTTTGTTGGAAACACCATATATTTT. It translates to CAWSVQGFVGNTIYF.